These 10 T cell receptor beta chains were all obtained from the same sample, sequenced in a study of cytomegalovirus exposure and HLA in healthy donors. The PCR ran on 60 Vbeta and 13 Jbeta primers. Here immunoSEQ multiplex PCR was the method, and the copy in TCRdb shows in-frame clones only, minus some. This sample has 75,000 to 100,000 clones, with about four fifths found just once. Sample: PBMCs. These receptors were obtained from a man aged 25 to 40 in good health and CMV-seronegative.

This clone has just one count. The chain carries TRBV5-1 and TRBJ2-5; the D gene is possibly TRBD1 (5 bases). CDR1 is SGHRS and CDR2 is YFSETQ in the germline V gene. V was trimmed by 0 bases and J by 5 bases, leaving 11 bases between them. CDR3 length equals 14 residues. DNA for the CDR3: TGCGCCAGCAGCTTGGACAGGTCCCGGGAGACCCAGTACTTC. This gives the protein CASSLDRSRETQYF.

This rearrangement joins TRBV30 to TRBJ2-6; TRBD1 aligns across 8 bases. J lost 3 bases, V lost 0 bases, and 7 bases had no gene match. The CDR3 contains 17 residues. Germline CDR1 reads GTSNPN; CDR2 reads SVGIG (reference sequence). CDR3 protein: CAWSVRTGGIGANVLTF. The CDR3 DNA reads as TGTGCCTGGAGTGTACGAACAGGGGGAATTGGGGCCAACGTCCTGACTTTC. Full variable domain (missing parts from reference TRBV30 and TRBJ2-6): SQTIHQWPATLVQPVGSPLSLECTVEGTSNPNLYWYRQAAGRGLQLLFYSVGIGQISSEVPQNLSASRPQDRQFILSSKKLLLSDSGFYLCAWSVRTGGIGANVLTFGAGSRLTVL.

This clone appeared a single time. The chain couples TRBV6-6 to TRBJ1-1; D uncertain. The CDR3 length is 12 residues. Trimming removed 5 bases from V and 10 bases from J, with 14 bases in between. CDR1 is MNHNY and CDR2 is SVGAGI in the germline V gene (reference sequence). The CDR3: CASSSLSARAFF. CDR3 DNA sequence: TGTGCCAGCAGTAGCCTCAGCGCGAGAGCTTTCTTT.

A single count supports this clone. The CDR3 reads CASSSGTAYNSPLHF. As DNA, the CDR3 is TGCGCCAGCAGCTCTGGGACAGCTTATAATTCACCCCTCCACTTT. This chain joins TRBV5-1 and TRBJ1-6; TRBD1 matches 7 bases. CDR1 is SGHRS, CDR2 YFSETQ, per germline. The CDR3 spans 15 residues. Trimming removed 3 bases from V and 4 bases from J; junction bases left unmatched: 4.

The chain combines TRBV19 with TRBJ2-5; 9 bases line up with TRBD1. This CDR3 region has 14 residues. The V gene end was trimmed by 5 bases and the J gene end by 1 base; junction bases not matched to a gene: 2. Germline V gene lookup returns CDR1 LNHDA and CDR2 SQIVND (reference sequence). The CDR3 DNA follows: TGTGCCAGTAGTGCACAGGGGGCCCAAGAGACCCAGTACTTC. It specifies CASSAQGAQETQYF.

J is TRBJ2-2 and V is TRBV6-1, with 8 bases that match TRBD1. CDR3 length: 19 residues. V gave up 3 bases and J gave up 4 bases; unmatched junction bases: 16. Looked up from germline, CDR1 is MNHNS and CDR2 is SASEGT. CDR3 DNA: TGTGCCAGCAGTGACTGGTTTGGGCAGGGGGCTTTTGGCACCGGGGAGCTGTTTTTT. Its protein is CASSDWFGQGAFGTGELFF.

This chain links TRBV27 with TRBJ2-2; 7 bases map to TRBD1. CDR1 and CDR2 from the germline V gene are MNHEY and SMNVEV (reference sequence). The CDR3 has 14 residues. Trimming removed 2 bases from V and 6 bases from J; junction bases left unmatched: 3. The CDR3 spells CASSLGTGAGELFF. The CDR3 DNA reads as TGTGCCAGCAGTTTAGGCACAGGGGCCGGGGAGCTGTTTTTT.

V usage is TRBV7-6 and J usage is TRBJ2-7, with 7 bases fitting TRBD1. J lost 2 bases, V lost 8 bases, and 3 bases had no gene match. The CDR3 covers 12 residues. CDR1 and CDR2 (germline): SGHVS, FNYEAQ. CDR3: CASGTATYEQYF. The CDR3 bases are TGTGCCAGCGGGACAGCTACCTACGAGCAGTACTTC.

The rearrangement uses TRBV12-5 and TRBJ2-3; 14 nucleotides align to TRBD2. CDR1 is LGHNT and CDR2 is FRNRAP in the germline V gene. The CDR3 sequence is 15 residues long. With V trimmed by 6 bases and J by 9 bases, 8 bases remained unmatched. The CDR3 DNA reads TGTGCTAGTGGGGAACCGGGACTAGCGGGAGACACGCAGTATTTT. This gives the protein CASGEPGLAGDTQYF.

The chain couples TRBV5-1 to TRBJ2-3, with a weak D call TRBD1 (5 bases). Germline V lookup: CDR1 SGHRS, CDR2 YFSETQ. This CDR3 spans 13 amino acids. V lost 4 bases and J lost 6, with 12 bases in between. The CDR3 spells CASSPRASDTQYF. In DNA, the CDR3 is TGCGCCAGCAGCCCCAGGGCGTCGGATACGCAGTATTTT.